Below are 8 T cell receptor beta chains sequenced from a single sample in a study of early stage breast cancer tumors. The data were produced by immunoSEQ multiplex PCR, yet TCRdb's version contains in-frame clones alone and is incomplete. The profile shows 30,000 or so clones, 55% to 75% of them singletons. Sequencing was performed on blood. The receptors originated from a person aged 50-59 years with breast cancer.

J is TRBJ1-3 and V is TRBV6-5; 7 nucleotides align to TRBD1. This CDR3 comprises 15 residues. The V segment lost 6 bases and the J segment 0 bases; nucleotides outside the gene matches: 5. From germline, CDR1 is MNHEY and CDR2 SVGAGI. The CDR3 sequence: CASSAGQSSGNTIYF. CDR3 sequence (DNA): TGTGCCAGCAGCGCGGGACAGTCCTCTGGAAACACCATATATTTT.

The V and J genes are TRBV29-1 and TRBJ2-4; 12 positions match TRBD1. This CDR3 contains 15 residues. Germline V gives CDR1 SQVTM, CDR2 ANQGSEA. J lost 5 bases, V lost 4 bases, and 6 bases had no gene match. Written as DNA, the CDR3 is TGCAGCGTTGTGGGACAGGGGGCGCGGGAAAACATTCAGTACTTC. Amino acid sequence: CSVVGQGARENIQYF.

The chain recombines TRBV25-1 with TRBJ1-2; tentative D call: TRBD1 (5 bases). The V end lost 3 bases, the J end lost 2 bases, and 10 bases lay between the germline ends. This CDR3 has 14 residues. Germline V gene data show CDR1 as MGHDK and CDR2 as SYGVNS. Written as DNA, the CDR3 is TGTGCCAGCAGTGATCTAGGGGCGAACTATGGCTACACCTTC. Its protein product is CASSDLGANYGYTF.

A remark on this clone: Compared with germline, one end of the junction differs, possibly owing to a read error. The V call is TRBV7-7, the J call TRBJ2-1, with TRBD1 matching 9 bases. The CDR3 has 14 amino acids. Germline V CDR1 and CDR2: SSHAT, FNYEAQ (reference sequence). The CDR3 loop reads CASSSGTGYNEQFF. CDR3 DNA sequence: TGTGCTAGCAGCTCCGGGACAGGGTACAATGAGCAGTTCTTC.

The chain uses TRBV18 and TRBJ1-1; no clear D. This CDR3 is 14 amino acids long. The germline V gene encodes CDR1 KGHSH and CDR2 LQKENI. Trimming cost V 2 bases and J 0 bases, with 7 bases left between them. DNA for the CDR3: TGTGCCAGCTCACCAAAGGGATTGAACACTGAAGCTTTCTTT. Translation gives CASSPKGLNTEAFF.

This chain connects TRBV29-1 to TRBJ1-2, with D maybe TRBD1 (5 bases). The CDR3 is 12 amino acids. Per germline, CDR1 SQVTM and CDR2 ANQGSEA. The CDR3 DNA is TGCTGCACGGCCGGGGCCAACTATGGCTACACCTTC. This codes for CCTAGANYGYTF.

The V call is TRBV10-3, the J call TRBJ2-7, with 9 bases that match TRBD2. V gave up 6 bases and J gave up 5 bases; unmatched junction bases: 11. Germline CDR1 reads ENHRY; CDR2 reads SYGVKD. This CDR3 has 15 residues. CDR3 amino acids: CAISGYLAGSDEQYF. The DNA for the CDR3 is TGTGCCATCAGCGGCTACCTAGCGGGGTCCGACGAGCAGTACTTC.

The V gene is TRBV19, the J gene TRBJ1-2; TRBD1 might be the D (6 bases). V was cut by 3 bases and J by 0 bases, with 8 bases left in between. Germline V lookup: CDR1 LNHDA, CDR2 SQIVND (reference sequence). This CDR3 is built from 14 residues. The CDR3 is CASSMDRANYGYTF. CDR3 bases: TGTGCCAGTAGTATGGACAGAGCTAACTATGGCTACACCTTC.